This T cell receptor beta chain was recorded in a study of T cell repertoires in cytomegalovirus infection (dated by TCRdb to the late 2010s). Regarding the study in general: The HLA type of each donor mattered for the analysis, because public TCR beta signatures pointed to carriage of CMV infection along with the matching HLA type. What the study reported, not specific to this receptor: Carriers of CMV infection plus the relevant HLA type were discriminated by the cumulative frequency of public TCR beta family members in the study cohort and in an independent approximately 340-donor cohort. The ex vivo response was dominated by HLA-C-restricted CMV-specific TCR beta clonotypes, which also provided the single most frequent clonotype in two of eight donors.

Points on this clonotype: Which antigen it targets is not known. Base qualities are missing; no much larger clone stands one base away.

V loses 5 bases, J loses 5 bases, and the germline ends lie 16 bases apart. CDR1 and CDR2 are read off the germline V gene as SGHTA and FQGTGA. The CDR3 has 15 amino acids, counting the end cysteine and phenylalanine. Of the read, only the CDR3 DNA is kept; its 45 bases are in frame from base 1. This sample was sequenced with an Illumina HiSeq 1500. TCRdb reprocessed the public reads (quality trimming at Q25 with fastp, clone calling with MiXCR) and kept in-frame beta chains. Rows with a matching CDR3 protein are joined into one entry that keeps the most common DNA and genes. The sample table holds 450,000 to 650,000 distinct CDR3 sequences, of which approximately 26% were seen once. Together, the top ten hold 13% of the sample.

The clonotype originates from a human donor in good health (CMV status not recorded). Some clones in this sample may be carry-over from other donors' samples. Recombination joined TRBV7-3 with TRBJ2-1; the best D guess is TRBD1, with 5 bases matching. Material: PBMCs. The CDR3 protein is CASSPSSARDNEQFF. The DNA sequence reads TGTGCCAGCAGCCCCTCCTCCGCCAGGGACAATGAGCAGTTCTTC.